Described below is a single T cell receptor beta chain sequence and its context. The data originate from a study of T-cell reconstitution after alpha-beta-depleted transplantation in children. It was with unique molecular identifiers that the TCRbeta library was prepared. TCRdb analysed the PCR reads with MiXCR anew, one entry per CDR3 protein. The sample includes approximately 210,000 distinct CDR3 sequences, roughly 14% of them seen just once. The CDR3 sequence is 13 residues long. V shed 9 bases and J 0 bases; nucleotides not matched to a gene: 2. This sequence originates from a human donor who donated a stem cell graft to a child with acute lymphoblastic leukemia. This specimen was PBMCs from the stem cell graft donor, taken from the stem cell graft. The V and J genes are TRBV12-3 or TRBV12-4 and TRBJ1-2; 9 nucleotides line up with TRBD1. CDR3 sequence (DNA): TGTGCCAGTGGACAGGGGACTAACTATGGCTACACCTTC. Its translation: CASGQGTNYGYTF.